This T cell receptor beta chain stems from a study of cytomegalovirus exposure and HLA in healthy donors. Study details: Roughly 180 million T cells yielded roughly 120 million unique TCR beta sequences in earlier analysis.

CDR1 SEHNR and CDR2 FQNEAQ come from the germline V gene (reference sequence). This CDR3 comprises 18 residues. Trimming cost V 5 bases and J 2 bases; bases outside gene matches: 13. On this clone itself: The antigen is unknown.

Amplification used 60 Vbeta primers and 13 Jbeta primers. The protocol was immunoSEQ multiplex PCR, while the TCRdb copy is restricted to in-frame clones and leaves out a portion. Altogether 140,000 or so clones are present, around two thirds being singletons, with the ten largest covering around 1.9%. Study-wide points: Whilst most TCR sequences proved rare, a subset of public TCRs occurred across many donors.

Sequencing used PBMCs. The clonotype originates from a male donor in good health and CMV-seronegative. The rearrangement uses TRBV7-9 and TRBJ2-3; 10 nucleotides agree with TRBD2. The CDR3 sequence: CASSPSKLAGLPTDTQYF. The CDR3, as DNA: TGTGCCAGCAGCCCCTCAAAACTAGCGGGACTACCCACAGATACGCAGTATTTT.